These 10 T cell receptor beta chains originate from one sample sequenced in a study of neurological immune-mediated disorders. The time point: longitudinal time-point 2. TCRdb analysed the 5' RACE reads with MiXCR anew, one entry per CDR3 protein. Of over 75,000 distinct CDR3 sequences listed, almost 6% are singletons. Sequencing used PBMCs. The receptors were gathered from a woman in her fifties or sixties with multiple sclerosis.

In its sample, this clonotype was seen many times. The J gene is TRBJ1-4, the V gene TRBV5-1; D unclear. The CDR3 contains 15 residues. CDR1 and CDR2 (germline): SGHRS, YFSETQ. V was shortened by 0 bases and J by 4 bases, with 10 bases between the two germline ends. The CDR3 DNA reads TGCGCCAGCAGCTTGGAGGCAGGCCTTAATGAAAAACTGTTTTTT. Translated: CASSLEAGLNEKLFF.

In its sample, this clonotype was seen many times. The gene calls are TRBV12-3 or TRBV12-4 and TRBJ1-5, with 7 bases that match TRBD1. V shed 6 bases and J 2 bases; nucleotides not matched to a gene: 4. This CDR3 spans 14 amino acids. CDR3 nucleotide sequence: TGTGCCAGCAGCATGGGGACAGGCAATCAGCCCCAGCATTTT. Residues: CASSMGTGNQPQHF.

This clonotype was found many times. The rearrangement uses TRBV5-1 and TRBJ2-5, with a tentative D call TRBD2 (6 bases). CDR1 is SGHRS and CDR2 is YFSETQ in the germline V gene. The V end was cut by 2 bases, the J end by 4 bases, with 15 bases between. CDR3 length equals 15 residues. This chain's CDR3 is CASSLEGGTPETQYF. CDR3 in DNA: TGCGCCAGCAGCTTAGAGGGAGGAACCCCAGAGACCCAGTACTTC.

This clonotype was counted ten times or more. V and J are TRBV4-2 and TRBJ2-3; the D gene is possibly TRBD2 (6 bases). Trimming shortened V by 1 base and J by 2 bases, and 10 bases separated the two germline ends. From germline, CDR1 is LGHNA and CDR2 YNFKEQ. The CDR3 runs to 15 residues. In nucleotides, the CDR3 is TGTGCCAGCAGCCAAGTCGGAGGGGCCACAGATACGCAGTATTTT. This gives the protein CASSQVGGATDTQYF.

Many counts were recorded for this clonotype. V usage is TRBV3-1 and J usage is TRBJ2-7; 11 nucleotides match TRBD2. With 1 base clipped from V and 1 base from J, the junction kept 9 bases outside the gene matches. The CDR3 loop spans 18 amino acids. Germline-derived CDR1 and CDR2 are LGHDT and YNNKEL (reference sequence). CDR3 amino acids: CASSQAGRLAGLSYEQYF. The CDR3 DNA sequence: TGTGCCAGCAGCCAAGCCGGCCGACTAGCGGGGCTTTCCTACGAGCAGTACTTC.

This clonotype was picked up many times. The chain's CDR3 is CASSSPRGLNTEAFF. The CDR3 DNA is TGTGCCAGCAGCTCCCCCCGGGGACTAAACACTGAAGCTTTCTTT. The chain employs TRBV7-9 and TRBJ1-1; maybe TRBD1 (5 bases). The V end lost 4 bases, the J end lost 2 bases, and 14 bases lay between the germline ends. The CDR3 loop spans 15 amino acids. The germline V gene has CDR1 SEHNR and CDR2 FQNEAQ (reference sequence). Variable domain in full (rest from reference TRBV7-9 and TRBJ1-1): DTGVSQNPRHKITKRGQNVTFRCDPISEHNRLYWYRQTLGQGPEFLTYFQNEAQLEKSRLLSDRFSAERPKGSFSTLEIQRTEQGDSAMYLCASSSPRGLNTEAFFGQGTRLTVV.

This clonotype was counted at least ten times. The chain recombines TRBV5-1 with TRBJ2-2; a possible D gene is TRBD1 (6 bases). The CDR3 consists of 16 residues. CDR1 is SGHRS, CDR2 YFSETQ, per germline. Trimming shortened V by 4 bases and J by 1 base, and 14 bases separated the two germline ends. The DNA of the CDR3 is TGCGCCAGCAGCCCACGACCAGGGGTGAACACCGGGGAGCTGTTTTTT. It yields the protein CASSPRPGVNTGELFF.

Many counts were recorded for this clonotype. V gene TRBV5-5 combines with J gene TRBJ1-1; no firm D call. The CDR3 totals 14 residues. The V gene lost 2 bases and the J gene lost 0 bases, with 8 bases spanning the gap. The germline CDR1 and CDR2 sequences are SGHKS and YYEKEE (reference sequence). The CDR3: CASSFSLMNTEAFF. The CDR3, as DNA: TGTGCCAGCAGCTTCAGCCTTATGAACACTGAAGCTTTCTTT.

This clonotype was observed at least ten times. The J gene is TRBJ2-7, the V gene TRBV20-1; D gene ambiguous. This CDR3 contains 15 residues. Trimming stripped 1 base from V and 2 bases from J, with 15 bases between. The germline CDR1 and CDR2 sequences are DFQATT and SNEGSKA (reference sequence). CDR3 bases: TGCAGTGCTAGAGCCCTGGGCGGAAAACCCTACGAGCAGTACTTC. It specifies CSARALGGKPYEQYF.

This clonotype was counted at least ten times. The V call is TRBV12-3 or TRBV12-4, the J call TRBJ2-7; D gene ambiguous. The ends were cut back, 5 bases at V and 4 bases at J, with 9 bases in the middle. The length of the CDR3 is 12 residues. The CDR3 sequence: CASSGHSYEQYF. The CDR3 region has the DNA TGTGCCAGCAGTGGTCACTCTTACGAGCAGTACTTC.